This T cell receptor beta chain originates from a study of blood T cell repertoires in COVID-19. As handled by the study authors: It was from reference gene primer amplification that nucleated cell counts were estimated. Sequencing used immunoSEQ multiplex PCR; TCRdb keeps in-frame clones, though not all of them. V, J and clone size derive from that table, while D and trimming were established from the DNA sequence. In the table there are about 370,000 clones, approximately 92% of which are singletons. Recovered status applied to Cohort 3 donors who had two consecutive negative PCRs. It also applied to those with clearance or with symptom resolution. The sequence derives from a man between 18 and 35 years old who had recovered from COVID-19. Sequenced input: PBMCs or T cells enriched from blood (not recorded which).

CDR3 region: CASSPGPGGFEQFF. The CDR3 region has the DNA TGTGCCAGCAGTCCGGGCCCAGGGGGGTTTGAGCAGTTCTTC. V gene TRBV28 combines with J gene TRBJ2-1, with D tentatively TRBD1 (7 bases). Trimming stripped 5 bases from V and 9 bases from J, with 17 bases between. CDR3 size: 14 residues. The germline V gene encodes CDR1 MDHEN and CDR2 SYDVKM.